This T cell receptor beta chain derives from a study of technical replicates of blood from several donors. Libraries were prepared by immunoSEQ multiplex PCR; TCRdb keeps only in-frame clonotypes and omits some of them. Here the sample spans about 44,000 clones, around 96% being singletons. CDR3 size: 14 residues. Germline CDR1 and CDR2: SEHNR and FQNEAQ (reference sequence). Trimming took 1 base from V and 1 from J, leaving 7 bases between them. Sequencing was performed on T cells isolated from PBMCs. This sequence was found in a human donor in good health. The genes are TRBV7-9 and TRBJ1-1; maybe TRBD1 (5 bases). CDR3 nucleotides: TGTGCCAGCAGCTTAGGGACACAGAACACTGAAGCTTTCTTT. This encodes CASSLGTQNTEAFF. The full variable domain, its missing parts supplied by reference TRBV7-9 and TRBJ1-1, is DTGVSQNPRHKITKRGQNVTFRCDPISEHNRLYWYRQTLGQGPEFLTYFQNEAQLEKSRLLSDRFSAERPKGSFSTLEIQRTEQGDSAMYLCASSLGTQNTEAFFGQGTRLTVV.